The 31 T cell receptor beta chains given below trace back to one sample, sequenced in a study of T-cell memory formation after mild COVID-19. TCRdb redid the calling of the 5' RACE reads with MiXCR, one entry per CDR3 protein. The sample shows about 350,000 distinct CDR3 sequences, about an eighth of them seen only once. The sequenced sample was PBMCs or a T cell subset sorted from them (not recorded which). The source is a man aged 18 to 29 who had mild COVID-19 (a few samples of this study predate the infection). Cell type and time point are not known.

This clonotype was detected many times. The chain links TRBV2 to TRBJ2-7; D unresolved. V shed 0 bases and J shed 0 bases, with 3 bases lying between them. The CDR3 is made up of 13 amino acids. Germline CDR1 reads SNHLY; CDR2 reads FYNNEI. CDR3 nucleotides: TGTGCCAGCAGTGAAGCGCACTCCTACGAGCAGTACTTC. As protein: CASSEAHSYEQYF.

This clonotype showed up many times. This chain links TRBV29-1 with TRBJ1-1, with D unresolved. V shed 0 bases and J shed 0 bases, with 5 bases lying between them. The CDR3 runs to 13 residues. Germline V gene lookup returns CDR1 SQVTM and CDR2 ANQGSEA. This CDR3 is CSVEDGVNTEAFF. The CDR3 bases are TGCAGCGTTGAAGATGGCGTGAACACTGAAGCTTTCTTT.

The chain has TRBV3-1 and TRBJ2-3; D not certain. Per the germline V gene, CDR1 is LGHDT and CDR2 is YNNKEL (reference sequence). The CDR3 spans 13 residues. Trimming removed 3 bases from V and 2 bases from J, with 6 bases in between. CDR3 loop: CASSQAATDTQYF. In DNA, the CDR3 is TGTGCCAGCAGCCAGGCCGCCACAGATACGCAGTATTTT.

This chain links TRBV7-6 with TRBJ1-1, with D possibly being TRBD1 (5 bases). V lost 7 bases and J lost 1, with 7 bases in between. CDR1 SGHVS and CDR2 FNYEAQ come from the germline V gene. This CDR3 comprises 12 residues. The CDR3 loop reads CASMGGNTEAFF. CDR3 nucleotides: TGTGCCAGCATGGGGGGGAACACTGAAGCTTTCTTT.

The table lists this clonotype with a few counts. The genes are TRBV6-2 or TRBV6-3 and TRBJ2-1, with D perhaps TRBD1 or TRBD2 (5 bases each). The V and J ends lost 5 bases and 6 bases respectively, with 17 bases between them. CDR1 MNHEY and CDR2 SVGEGT come from the germline V gene. The CDR3 is 15 amino acids. CDR3 loop: CASSTPGPVGNEQFF. Here the CDR3 DNA reads TGTGCCAGCAGTACCCCGGGACCTGTAGGCAATGAGCAGTTCTTC.

The sample holds a few counts of this clonotype. This sequence joins TRBV12-3 or TRBV12-4 and TRBJ2-5; 14 positions match TRBD2. This CDR3 spans 19 amino acids. J gave up 5 bases and V 4 bases, and 15 bases lay outside the gene matches. The CDR3 DNA reads as TGTGCCAGCAGTTCCGGGACTAGCGGGGGCCAACCCCTGGGGGAGACCCAGTACTTC. This codes for CASSSGTSGGQPLGETQYF.

The CDR3: CASSPGRENSPLHF. The CDR3 DNA sequence: TGTGCCAGCTCACCGGGACGGGAGAATTCACCCCTCCACTTT. V is TRBV18 and J is TRBJ1-6; possibly TRBD1 for D (5 bases). Trimming took 3 bases from V and 7 from J, leaving 10 bases between them. This CDR3 contains 14 residues. The germline V gene encodes CDR1 KGHSH and CDR2 LQKENI.

V gene TRBV6-5 combines with J gene TRBJ2-5; 7 nucleotides line up with TRBD2. V lost 4 bases and J lost 5; bases outside the gene matches: 4. This CDR3 is built from 13 residues. CDR1 MNHEY and CDR2 SVGAGI come from the germline V gene. CDR3 residues: CASSSTSTETQYF. Written as DNA, the CDR3 is TGTGCCAGCAGTTCGACTAGCACGGAGACCCAGTACTTC.

This chain uses TRBV7-2 with TRBJ1-3, with 7 positions matching TRBD1. The germline CDR1 and CDR2 sequences are SGHTA and FQGNSA. The CDR3 covers 14 residues. Trimming cost V 5 bases and J 2 bases; bases outside gene matches: 3. For the CDR3, the DNA is TGTGCCAGCAGCGAGGGACAGCCTGGAAACACCATATATTTT. It codes for CASSEGQPGNTIYF.

This rearrangement joins TRBV15 to TRBJ2-7; the D gene is possibly TRBD1 (5 bases). The CDR3 length is 14 residues. Germline CDR1 LNHNV, CDR2 YYDKDF (reference sequence). V lost 3 bases and J 6 bases, leaving 15 bases between the germline ends. The CDR3 sequence is CATSRRQRGSEQYF. The DNA of the CDR3 is TGTGCCACCAGCAGGAGACAGCGTGGAAGCGAGCAGTACTTC.

This clonotype turned up a few times. This rearrangement joins TRBV20-1 to TRBJ2-5; weak D call: TRBD1 (6 bases). The CDR3 totals 11 residues. CDR1 and CDR2 (germline): DFQATT, SNEGSKA (reference sequence). Trimming shortened V by 6 bases and J by 5 bases, and 10 bases separated the two germline ends. The CDR3 loop is CSAQRGETQYF. In DNA form, the CDR3 reads TGCAGTGCCCAGAGGGGGGAGACCCAGTACTTC.

The CDR3 DNA follows: TGTGCCACCAGTGATAACAGGGGGGGTGTGTATACGCAGTATTTT. Protein: CATSDNRGGVYTQYF. The chain joins TRBV24-1 to TRBJ2-3; weak D call: TRBD1 (8 bases). CDR1 and CDR2 (germline): KGHDR, SFDVKD. Deletions cut 3 bases from V and 7 bases from J, with 16 bases between. The CDR3 runs to 15 residues.

This clonotype occurred a few times. V usage is TRBV15 and J usage is TRBJ2-2; TRBD1 might be the D (5 bases). CDR3 length: 16 amino acids. Trimming stripped 1 base from V and 5 bases from J, with 14 bases between. CDR1 and CDR2 from the germline V gene are LNHNV and YYDKDF (reference sequence). CDR3 nucleotides: TGTGCCACCAGCAGAGTAGGTGGCAGGGCAACCGGGGAGCTGTTTTTT. Protein product: CATSRVGGRATGELFF.

The V call is TRBV4-1, the J call TRBJ1-3; D is undetermined. Trimming removed 1 base from V and 0 bases from J, with 7 bases in between. In germline, CDR1 is MGHRA, CDR2 YSYEKL. This CDR3 comprises 15 residues. CDR3 sequence: CASSQVDYSGNTIYF. In DNA, the CDR3 is TGCGCCAGCAGCCAAGTCGACTACTCTGGAAACACCATATATTTT.

The gene calls are TRBV5-1 and TRBJ2-1; maybe TRBD1 (5 bases). Per the germline V gene, CDR1 is SGHRS and CDR2 is YFSETQ. Trimming removed 0 bases from V and 5 bases from J, with 6 bases in between. This CDR3 has 13 residues. The CDR3 protein is CASSLATDNEQFF. The CDR3 region has the DNA TGCGCCAGCAGCTTGGCGACAGACAATGAGCAGTTCTTC.

This clonotype was seen many times. V gene TRBV7-8 combines with J gene TRBJ2-2; tentatively, D is TRBD2 (5 bases). Germline CDR1 and CDR2: SGHVS and FQNEAQ. Between the trimmed V and J ends, which lost 1 base and 2 bases, there was a span of 11 bases. This CDR3 region has 16 residues. CDR3 region: CASSLGGLENTGELFF. In DNA, the CDR3 is TGTGCCAGCAGCTTAGGAGGGCTAGAAAACACCGGGGAGCTGTTTTTT.

CDR3 protein: CASGSSGSESTDTQYF. CDR3 DNA: TGTGCTAGTGGCTCCTCGGGATCAGAAAGCACAGATACGCAGTATTTT. The chain carries TRBV12-5 and TRBJ2-3; possibly TRBD2 for D (5 bases). From germline, CDR1 is LGHNT and CDR2 FRNRAP. Trimming cost V 6 bases and J 0 bases, with 16 bases left between them. The CDR3 totals 16 residues.

This clonotype was observed a handful of times. This rearrangement joins TRBV4-1 to TRBJ1-5, with unresolved D. V shed 3 bases and J shed 3 bases, with 12 bases lying between them. CDR1 and CDR2 from the germline V gene are MGHRA and YSYEKL. The CDR3 has 15 amino acids. The CDR3 is CASSHFVGPNQPQHF. The DNA for the CDR3 is TGCGCCAGCAGCCATTTCGTAGGGCCCAATCAGCCCCAGCATTTT.

This clonotype was picked up many times. The gene calls are TRBV2 and TRBJ2-7; 7 bases line up with TRBD2. The germline V gene encodes CDR1 SNHLY and CDR2 FYNNEI. The CDR3 has 14 amino acids. The trim removed 4 bases at V and 0 bases at J, leaving 3 bases unmatched. The DNA for the CDR3 is TGTGCCAGCAGTGCCAGCGGGGTCTCCTACGAGCAGTACTTC. It encodes CASSASGVSYEQYF. Using reference TRBV2 and TRBJ2-7 for the parts outside the CDR3, the full variable domain is EPEVTQTPSHQVTQMGQEVILRCVPISNHLYFYWYRQILGQKVEFLVSFYNNEISEKSEIFDDQFSVERPDGSNFTLKIRSTKLEDSAMYFCASSASGVSYEQYFGPGTRLTVT.

This chain links TRBV12-3 or TRBV12-4 with TRBJ1-6; no firm D call. This CDR3 contains 15 residues. The V and J ends lost 0 bases and 13 bases respectively, with 16 bases between them. CDR3 amino acids: CASSLALSPLYPLHF. In DNA form, the CDR3 reads TGTGCCAGCAGTTTAGCGCTCTCTCCCTTGTATCCCCTCCACTTT.

Details on this clonotype: The germline gene is not matched at one end of the junction; a read error may be the cause. V gene TRBV4-3 combines with J gene TRBJ2-2; D is unclear. The CDR3 runs 15 residues. CDR1 and CDR2 from the germline V gene are LGHNA and YSLEER. The CDR3 coding sequence is TGCGCCAGCATCCAAGTTAACAGGAACACCGGGGAGCTGTTTTTT. Protein: CASIQVNRNTGELFF.

The CDR3 reads CASSSRTGTLGQYF. The CDR3 DNA follows: TGTGCCAGCAGTTCGCGGACAGGGACCCTAGGGCAGTACTTC. The J gene is TRBJ2-7, the V gene TRBV6-5; 8 positions agree with TRBD1. CDR3 length equals 14 residues. In germline, CDR1 is MNHEY, CDR2 SVGAGI. With V trimmed by 4 bases and J by 9 bases, 11 bases remained unmatched.

The chain links TRBV5-1 to TRBJ1-1; TRBD1 matches at 7 bases. Germline lookup yields CDR1 SGHRS and CDR2 YFSETQ. V was clipped by 4 bases and J by 1 base; unmatched bases: 4. The CDR3 is 14 residues long. CDR3 amino acids: CASSAGQSNTEAFF. In nucleotides, the CDR3 is TGCGCCAGCAGCGCGGGACAGTCGAACACTGAAGCTTTCTTT. Based on the CDR3 plus reference TRBV5-1 and TRBJ1-1, the full variable domain is KAGVTQTPRYLIKTRGQQVTLSCSPISGHRSVSWYQQTPGQGLQFLFEYFSETQRNKGNFPGRFSGRQFSNSRSEMNVSTLELGDSALYLCASSAGQSNTEAFFGQGTRLTVV.

This clonotype was observed at least ten times. The V call is TRBV4-1, the J call TRBJ2-7; D gene ambiguous. Per germline, CDR1 MGHRA and CDR2 YSYEKL. Trimming pared 1 base from V and 3 bases from J, leaving 16 bases between. The CDR3 loop spans 16 amino acids. CDR3 amino acids: CASSQAATSLLYEQYF. CDR3 DNA sequence: TGCGCCAGCAGCCAAGCGGCGACTTCTTTACTCTACGAGCAGTACTTC.

The chain couples TRBV5-1 to TRBJ2-7; 8 bases match TRBD1. The V gene's germline CDR1 is SGHRS and CDR2 YFSETQ. V gave up 5 bases and J gave up 3 bases; unmatched junction bases: 10. This CDR3 is built from 15 residues. CDR3: CASRCPGQVNYEQYV. In nucleotides, the CDR3 is TGCGCCAGCAGGTGCCCGGGACAGGTGAACTACGAGCAGTACGTC.

The chain is built from TRBV20-1 and TRBJ2-5; TRBD1 agrees at 12 bases. The germline CDR1 and CDR2 sequences are DFQATT and SNEGSKA (reference sequence). The CDR3 consists of 16 residues. The V and J ends lost 3 bases and 4 bases, in that order; junction bases with no gene match: 9. The CDR3 loop is CSASGVGTGGSETQYF. In DNA, the CDR3 is TGCAGTGCTAGTGGGGTCGGGACAGGGGGCTCAGAGACCCAGTACTTC.

The chain recombines TRBV6-2 or TRBV6-3 with TRBJ2-3; D may correspond to TRBD1 or TRBD2 (5 bases each). Germline V gene sequence: CDR1 MNHEY, CDR2 SVGEGT. The ends were cut back, 4 bases at V and 10 bases at J, with 9 bases in the middle. The CDR3 has 11 amino acids. The CDR3 here is CASSSGTAQYF. The CDR3 bases are TGTGCCAGCAGTTCAGGGACGGCGCAGTATTTT.

This clonotype turned up a few times. The chain couples TRBV5-4 to TRBJ2-7; D possibly matches TRBD1 or TRBD2 (5 bases each). Germline-derived CDR1 and CDR2 are SGHNT and YYREEE (reference sequence). V lost 3 bases, J lost 6 bases, and 10 bases lay in between. This CDR3 spans 12 amino acids. CDR3 sequence (DNA): TGTGCCAGCAGCTGGGACCGGGCCGAGCAGTACTTC. This translates into CASSWDRAEQYF.

The V gene is TRBV6-5, the J gene TRBJ2-7; perhaps TRBD2 as D (5 bases). V was pared by 0 bases and J by 3 bases, with 18 bases between. Germline values: CDR1 MNHEY, CDR2 SVGAGI. This CDR3 contains 17 residues. This chain's CDR3 is CASSYSNPISDFYEQYF. The CDR3 coding sequence is TGTGCCAGCAGTTACTCGAACCCCATTTCGGACTTCTACGAGCAGTACTTC.

This clonotype was seen a handful of times. CDR3 in DNA: TGTGCCAGCAGCTTAGAGGATGAGGGGAAGACCCAGTACTTC. This gives the protein CASSLEDEGKTQYF. The chain links TRBV7-9 to TRBJ2-5, with D perhaps TRBD1 or TRBD2 (5 bases each). Germline V gives CDR1 SEHNR, CDR2 FQNEAQ (reference sequence). The V gene lost 1 base and the J gene lost 6 bases, with 12 bases spanning the gap. The CDR3 length is 14 residues.

J is TRBJ1-2 and V is TRBV7-2; TRBD1 aligns across 8 bases. Per the germline V gene, CDR1 is SGHTA and CDR2 is FQGNSA. The trim removed 6 bases at V and 4 bases at J, leaving 16 bases unmatched. This CDR3 is 17 amino acids long. CDR3 sequence reads: CASSLRLGQEGSYGYTF. The CDR3 region has the DNA TGTGCCAGCAGTCTAAGGCTGGGACAGGAGGGAAGCTATGGCTACACCTTC.